One sample yielded the 13 T cell receptor beta chains listed below, sequenced in a study of T-cell reconstitution after alpha-beta-depleted transplantation in children. Preparation of the TCRbeta library was carried out with unique molecular identifiers. TCRdb reprocessed the PCR reads with MiXCR, giving one entry per CDR3 protein. The repertoire holds 490,000 or so distinct CDR3 sequences, with roughly a tenth as singletons. The sample in question was PBMCs, obtained before TCRalphabeta/CD19-depleted stem cell transplant. These receptors were obtained from a child aged 2 to 10 with inherited bone marrow failure, due to receive a stem cell transplant.

Ten or more counts support this clonotype. J is TRBJ1-2 and V is TRBV29-1; 8 bases match TRBD1. The V gene end was trimmed by 6 bases and the J gene end by 7 bases; junction bases not matched to a gene: 10. The CDR3 has 13 amino acids. Germline CDR1 is SQVTM and CDR2 is ANQGSEA. The CDR3, as DNA: TGCAGCGTCGACAGGGGAGTGGGGCGTGGCTACACCTTC. It specifies CSVDRGVGRGYTF.

This clonotype was seen more than once but under ten times. The chain couples TRBV5-1 to TRBJ2-1; maybe TRBD2 (5 bases). Trimming cost V 2 bases and J 3 bases, with 9 bases left between them. CDR3 length equals 14 residues. Germline lookup yields CDR1 SGHRS and CDR2 YFSETQ. This CDR3 reads CASSLQSGYNEQFF. In nucleotides, the CDR3 is TGCGCCAGCAGCTTACAAAGCGGCTACAATGAGCAGTTCTTC.

This clonotype appeared many times. The chain recombines TRBV5-1 with TRBJ1-3, with a possible D match to TRBD1 (5 bases). V dropped 7 bases and J dropped 0 bases, with 23 bases sitting between them. This CDR3 has 18 residues. CDR1 and CDR2 from the germline V gene are SGHRS and YFSETQ. This CDR3 is CASSSGSGAFFSGNTIYF. CDR3 DNA sequence: TGCGCCAGCTCCTCAGGTTCCGGGGCCTTCTTCTCTGGAAACACCATATATTTT.

This clonotype was detected ten times or more. This sequence joins TRBV29-1 and TRBJ2-5, with D tentatively TRBD1 or TRBD2 (5 bases each). Looked up from germline, CDR1 is SQVTM and CDR2 is ANQGSEA. The CDR3 loop spans 12 amino acids. V gave up 3 bases and J gave up 4 bases, with 9 bases separating them. The DNA of the CDR3 is TGCAGCGTTGATGGGGGATTAGAGACCCAGTACTTC. It encodes CSVDGGLETQYF.

This clonotype was counted a few times. Here the CDR3 reads CASSFPRRLTDTQYF. The CDR3 coding sequence is TGTGCCAGCAGTTTCCCAAGGCGACTCACAGATACGCAGTATTTT. The chain has TRBV28 and TRBJ2-3, with D unclear. Germline lookup yields CDR1 MDHEN and CDR2 SYDVKM. The germline V and J ends were trimmed by 3 bases and 2 bases, with 12 bases remaining between them. The CDR3 contains 15 residues.

As to this clonotype: It may be a read error: a sequence one base away is much more abundant. The CDR3, as DNA: TGTGCCAGCAGGTTAGGGGGCCCCACAGATATGCAGTATTTT. Translated: CASRLGGPTDMQYF. The chain recombines TRBV7-2 with TRBJ2-3, with 7 bases matching TRBD1. The CDR3 totals 14 residues. The germline CDR1 and CDR2 sequences are SGHTA and FQGNSA.

This clonotype was seen repeatedly, ten times or more. The chain joins TRBV14 to TRBJ2-7; TRBD1 might be the D (6 bases). Trimming removed 8 bases from V and 6 bases from J, with 17 bases in between. The CDR3 spans 13 residues. Looked up from germline, CDR1 is SGHDN and CDR2 is FVKESK. CDR3 in DNA: TGTGCCAGCGGAACGACAGGTAACAGCGAGCAGTACTTC. It is translated as CASGTTGNSEQYF.

This clonotype was recorded a few times. The chain recombines TRBV20-1 with TRBJ2-7; possible D gene TRBD1, 5 bases. The germline CDR1 and CDR2 sequences are DFQATT and SNEGSKA (reference sequence). V was trimmed by 8 bases and J by 3 bases, leaving 17 bases between them. There are 13 residues in the CDR3. In nucleotides, the CDR3 is TGCAGTCCGAGACAGAAGGGGAACTACGAGCAGTACTTC. Protein product: CSPRQKGNYEQYF.

In this sample, this clonotype turned up many times. The J gene is TRBJ1-2, the V gene TRBV29-1, with a possible D match to TRBD1 (6 bases). Trimming took 6 bases from V and 4 from J, leaving 12 bases between them. This CDR3 region has 12 residues. Germline V CDR1 and CDR2: SQVTM, ANQGSEA. CDR3 sequence: CSVTGLGYGYTF. For the CDR3, the DNA is TGCAGCGTAACAGGGCTTGGCTATGGCTACACCTTC.

This sequence joins TRBV25-1 and TRBJ2-1, with 13 bases identical to TRBD2. Losses at the gene ends were 3 bases for V and 4 bases for J; bases not matched to a gene: 3. Germline CDR1 is MGHDK and CDR2 is SYGVNS. The CDR3 spans 16 residues. The DNA for the CDR3 is TGTGCCAGCAGTGAGAAACTAGCGGGGGGGTACAATGAGCAGTTCTTC. Its protein product is CASSEKLAGGYNEQFF.

This clonotype was counted only a few times. The chain carries TRBV5-1 and TRBJ2-3, with a weak D call TRBD1 (5 bases). This CDR3 is 14 amino acids long. The germline V and J ends were trimmed by 4 bases and 2 bases, with 11 bases remaining between them. The germline V gene has CDR1 SGHRS and CDR2 YFSETQ. CDR3 sequence (DNA): TGCGCCAGCAGCGTGACAGTATCCACAGATACGCAGTATTTT. It is translated as CASSVTVSTDTQYF.

In regard to this clonotype: A read error may be the cause here, since a much bigger clone is one base away. This sequence joins TRBV7-9 and TRBJ2-2; TRBD2 matches 8 bases. The CDR3 length is 13 residues. Germline lookup yields CDR1 SEHNR and CDR2 FQNEAQ (reference sequence). The CDR3 is CASTVAGTGDLFF. As DNA, the CDR3 is TGTGCCAGCACCGTAGCGGGGACCGGGGACCTGTTTTTT. Combining the CDR3 with reference TRBV7-9 and TRBJ2-2 gives the whole variable domain DTGVSQNPRHKITKRGQNVTFRCDPISEHNRLYWYRQTLGQGPEFLTYFQNEAQLEKSRLLSDRFSAERPKGSFSTLEIQRTEQGDSAMYLCASTVAGTGDLFFGEGSRLTVL.

This clonotype was observed at least ten times. The rearrangement uses TRBV20-1 and TRBJ2-2, with a possible D match to TRBD2 (5 bases). CDR1 and CDR2 (germline): DFQATT, SNEGSKA (reference sequence). The CDR3 is made up of 13 amino acids. V was cut by 8 bases and J by 6 bases, with 16 bases left in between. The CDR3 protein is CSPDIKRPGELFF. The CDR3, as DNA: TGCAGTCCCGACATAAAGCGGCCCGGGGAGCTGTTTTTT.